The sequence of this T cell receptor (beta chain) was determined in a study of shared clonotypes between healthy human individuals. In the authors' methods: Junction-only sequences produced by ImmunoSEQ had no quality scores, so filtering differed. Sequenced by immunoSEQ multiplex PCR; TCRdb stores in-frame clones only, minus some. The DNA gave D and trimming, while V, J and clone size come from that table. The sample contains about 360,000 clones, about 73% of which appear only once. Study-level results: The rarefaction results pointed to incomplete sorted-subset sequencing despite large depth.

None of the donors, who were healthy HIV-negative adults, had recently had acute infections or vaccinations. Caucasian adults residing in Nashville, Tennessee made up all the donors. The table lists this clone with a few counts. Its matching antigen is unknown. V was pared by 0 bases and J by 1 base, with 19 bases between. Germline CDR1 reads MNHNS; CDR2 reads SASEGT. This CDR3 is built from 18 residues. The TCR comes from a man aged 30 to 39 in good health. The chain carries TRBV6-1 and TRBJ2-7; D possibly uses TRBD1 or TRBD2 (5 bases each). Sequenced input: memory CD4+ T cells sorted from blood. Subset indicated: CD45RA-negative fraction. The CDR3 nucleotides read TGTGCCAGCAGTGAAGCGACGGGGCACCACCCGCGATCCTACGAGCAGTACTTC. Amino acids: CASSEATGHHPRSYEQYF.